This record concerns one TCR beta chain sequence. This specimen comes from a study of memory CD4+ T cells and cytomegalovirus serostatus. In the original processing: Out-of-frame sequences were removed, leaving around 2,000,000 distinct TCRbeta sequences. Sequencing used immunoSEQ multiplex PCR; TCRdb keeps in-frame clones, though not all of them. That table furnishes V, J and clone size, whereas the DNA furnished D and trimming. The sample comprises about 27,000 clones, roughly 76% of which are singletons, and roughly 0.98% rests with the top ten. Germline V CDR1 and CDR2: MGHRA, YSYEKL. The CDR3 is 16 amino acids. Losses at the gene ends were 4 bases for V and 0 bases for J; bases not matched to a gene: 5. The sort gate was single viable CD3+CD4+CD8-CD45RO+ cells for memory CD4+ T cells.

Material: memory CD4+ T cells from blood. This chain joins TRBV4-1 and TRBJ1-4, with 7 positions matching TRBD1. This sequence originates from an adult in good health and CMV-seronegative. The CDR3 DNA sequence: TGCGCCAGCAGCCCCGGGACAGTTGCAACTAATGAAAAACTGTTTTTT. Protein sequence: CASSPGTVATNEKLFF.